This T cell receptor beta chain derives from a study of early T cells in non-severe SARS-CoV-2 infection (dated by TCRdb to about 2021). Looking at the study overall: TCR sequencing used bulk RNA from unsorted whole blood, so alpha and beta chains could not be paired. Overall study results and their limits: VDJdb matching was skewed toward anti-spike CD8 responses, so virus-specific expansions were likely underestimated and private and CD4 specificities were missed.

The library was made by 5' RACE. For sequencing, a NextSeq 500 was employed. In the TCR library protocol, unique molecular identifiers were attached to individual cDNA molecules to correct for PCR bias and sequencing error. Both TCR alpha and beta chains were sequenced, and tight co-correlation was observed between alpha and beta sequence abundances in each sample. Per the authors' processing: V gene, J gene and CDR3 annotation of TCR sequences was performed with Decombinator V4. TCRs were defined as expanded if a significant change between any two time points was detected under a Poisson model with p below 0.0001. TCR abundances were normalised to the total number of TCRs sequenced per sample and expressed as counts per million. MAIT TCRs were defined by TRAV1-2 paired with TRAJ12, TRAJ20 or TRAJ33, and iNKT TCRs by TRAV10 paired with TRAJ18. VDJdb, accessed 1 November 2021, was searched for CMV, EBV and SARS-CoV-2 annotated TCRs, excluding TCRs annotated for multiple antigens. Clones were called with MiXCR by TCRdb after fastp trimmed the public reads at Q25, and only in-frame beta chains were retained. All rows with the same CDR3 protein become a single entry with the most common DNA and genes. TCRdb, not the original authors, processed these V and J calls. The sample data list approximately 67,000 distinct CDR3 sequences, and approximately 8.3% of these were observed just once. The ten largest clones take up roughly 3.2% of the sample.

A few counts support this clonotype. Its antigen is still unknown. Base qualities were left out, and no much larger clone turns up one base away. Measured from the cysteine to the phenylalanine, the CDR3 is 16 residues long. The CDR3 DNA has 48 bases and is translated from base 1. The germline V end is reduced by 2 bases and the J end by 2 bases; junction bases left unmatched: 9. CDR1 and CDR2, looked up from the germline V gene (reference sequence), are DFQATT and SNEGSKA. Set within a cohort of healthcare workers in London, UK, this nested case-control study involved weekly PCR testing of nasopharyngeal swabs along with blood sampling. Between 23 and 31 March 2020, the week of the UK lockdown, healthcare workers were enrolled and then followed up weekly for as long as 16 weeks.

Sequenced sample: whole blood. Recombination linked TRBV20-1 to TRBJ2-1, with 7 junctional bases fitting TRBD2. The sequence derives from an adult who was a healthcare worker with PCR-confirmed SARS-CoV-2 infection or an uninfected control (not recorded which). The DNA reads TGCAGTGCTAGAAATACCCTAGCGGTAACCTACAATGAGCAGTTCTTC. The translation is CSARNTLAVTYNEQFF.